One and the same sample provided the 3 T cell receptor beta chains below, sequenced in a study of T cells in Graves' hyperthyroidism and ophthalmopathy. RNA transcripts served as the template for amplifying TCR beta CDR3 regions. The TCR CDR3 first-round RT-PCR relied on the HTBI primer set. TCRdb processed the multiplex PCR reads anew with MiXCR; each CDR3 protein has one entry. Here the sample spans a few hundred thousand distinct CDR3 sequences, about 15% being singletons. The material sequenced was blood. The receptors shown here come from a woman aged 25 to 39 with Graves' ophthalmopathy.

This clonotype showed up many times. The chain recombines TRBV6-2 or TRBV6-3 with TRBJ2-7, with D possibly TRBD2 on 5 matching bases. This CDR3 is built from 14 residues. CDR1 MNHEY and CDR2 SVGEGT come from the germline V gene. Trimming pared 2 bases from V and 3 bases from J, leaving 11 bases between. The CDR3 here is CASSYEGRVYEQYF. The CDR3 bases are TGTGCCAGCAGTTACGAGGGCAGAGTCTACGAGCAGTACTTC.

This clonotype was seen ten or more times. The V gene is TRBV20-1, the J gene TRBJ2-1; 16 nucleotides agree with TRBD2. Unmatched junction bases numbered 4, after V lost 3 bases and J lost 2 bases. Per the germline V gene, CDR1 is DFQATT and CDR2 is SNEGSKA (reference sequence). The CDR3 length is 17 residues. In DNA, the CDR3 is TGCAGTGCTAGGGGACTAGCGGGGGGGCCCGCCTACAATGAGCAGTTCTTC. Residues: CSARGLAGGPAYNEQFF.

V gene TRBV10-3 combines with J gene TRBJ1-2, with D possibly being TRBD1 (6 bases). The germline V gene encodes CDR1 ENHRY and CDR2 SYGVKD. The V and J ends lost 5 bases and 8 bases respectively, with 15 bases between them. The CDR3 length is 13 residues. Here the CDR3 reads CAISRRGLAGYTF. Written as DNA, the CDR3 is TGTGCCATCAGTCGCAGGGGACTCGCCGGCTACACCTTC.